What follows are 10 T cell receptor beta chains derived from one specimen sequenced in a study of shared clonotypes between healthy human individuals. Here immunoSEQ multiplex PCR was the method, and the copy in TCRdb shows in-frame clones only, minus some. The repertoire includes about 2.4 million clones, 80% to 95% of them detected once, and around 0.37% sits in the top ten. Sample: naive CD4+ T cells from PBMCs. The subset is: CD45RA+ positively selected. The receptors shown here come from a man between 18 and 35 years old in good health. Some clones in this sample may be carry-over from other donors' samples.

This sequence joins TRBV2 and TRBJ2-7; 8 bases fit TRBD1. This CDR3 comprises 14 residues. Germline loops: CDR1 SNHLY, CDR2 FYNNEI. The J segment lost 3 bases and the V segment lost 6 bases, leaving 7 bases of the junction unmatched. The DNA for the CDR3 is TGTGCCAGCAGCGTGGACAGGGCCAACTACGAGCAGTACTTC. Its translation: CASSVDRANYEQYF.

The chain combines TRBV6-6 with TRBJ2-7, with D perhaps TRBD2 (6 bases). V dropped 8 bases and J dropped 3 bases, with 17 bases sitting between them. There are 14 residues in the CDR3. Germline CDR1 and CDR2: MNHNY and SVGAGI (reference sequence). The CDR3 sequence: CASGTPTRGYEQYF. The CDR3, as DNA: TGTGCCAGCGGAACTCCTACGCGGGGCTACGAGCAGTACTTC.

The gene calls are TRBV19 and TRBJ2-1; 8 bases are shared with TRBD2. The CDR3 sequence is 13 residues long. The germline gives CDR1 LNHDA, CDR2 SQIVND (reference sequence). The V and J ends lost 6 bases and 4 bases, in that order; junction bases with no gene match: 2. The CDR3 reads CASRASGYNEQFF. The DNA of the CDR3 is TGTGCCAGTAGGGCTAGCGGGTACAATGAGCAGTTCTTC. Combining the CDR3 with reference TRBV19 and TRBJ2-1 gives the whole variable domain DGGITQSPKYLFRKEGQNVTLSCEQNLNHDAMYWYRQDPGQGLRLIYYSQIVNDFQKGDIAEGYSVSREKKESFPLTVTSAQKNPTAFYLCASRASGYNEQFFGPGTRLTVL.

The table lists this clone with many counts. Different DNA sequences within this sample yield the same CDR3. The genes are TRBV2 and TRBJ2-1; 13 bases are a match to TRBD2. Germline V gene sequence: CDR1 SNHLY, CDR2 FYNNEI. The V segment lost 5 bases and the J segment 4 bases; nucleotides outside the gene matches: 2. This CDR3 contains 15 residues. CDR3 loop: CASSRLAGGYNEQFF. Written as DNA, the CDR3 is TGTGCCAGCAGTAGACTAGCGGGAGGTTACAATGAGCAGTTCTTC.

This chain connects TRBV30 to TRBJ1-1, with TRBD1 identical over 11 bases. Germline values: CDR1 GTSNPN, CDR2 SVGIG (reference sequence). The CDR3 loop spans 17 amino acids. V lost 2 bases to trimming and J lost 4 bases; unmatched junction nucleotides: 12. The CDR3 coding sequence is TGTGCCTGGAGTCGGTCCCGGACAGGGGGCTTTACCACTGAAGCTTTCTTT. Its translation is CAWSRSRTGGFTTEAFF.

The rearrangement joins TRBV18 to TRBJ2-2; D unclear. The CDR3 extends over 16 amino acids. CDR1 KGHSH and CDR2 LQKENI come from the germline V gene. V gave up 0 bases and J gave up 0 bases, with 8 bases separating them. The CDR3 is CASSPPGLSNTGELFF. The CDR3 DNA follows: TGTGCCAGCTCACCACCGGGTCTGTCGAACACCGGGGAGCTGTTTTTT.

The rearrangement uses TRBV10-1 and TRBJ1-2; 8 bases fit TRBD1. V dropped 2 bases and J dropped 6; count of bases not matched to a gene: 11. Germline CDR1 WNHNN, CDR2 SYGVQD (reference sequence). This CDR3 spans 16 amino acids. The CDR3 DNA is TGCGCCAGCAGTGAGGGGTGTCAGCGACAGGGGCATGGCTACACCTTC. Its translation: CASSEGCQRQGHGYTF.

This rearrangement joins TRBV9 to TRBJ2-1; 7 positions match TRBD2. CDR1 is SGDLS and CDR2 is YYNGEE in the germline V gene. The CDR3 contains 15 residues. Germline trimming cut 3 bases from V and 0 bases from J; bases unmatched to any gene: 3. The CDR3 region is CASSGRGSSYNEQFF. The DNA of the CDR3 is TGTGCCAGCAGCGGTCGCGGGAGCTCCTACAATGAGCAGTTCTTC.

The gene calls are TRBV15 and TRBJ1-1, with D possibly matching TRBD1 (6 bases). The CDR3 length is 15 residues. Trimming cost V 3 bases and J 1 base, with 12 bases left between them. CDR1 LNHNV and CDR2 YYDKDF come from the germline V gene (reference sequence). The CDR3 region is CATSRAEGGNTEAFF. In DNA form, the CDR3 reads TGTGCCACCAGCAGGGCAGAGGGGGGGAACACTGAAGCTTTCTTT. Full variable domain (rest looked up from reference TRBV15 and TRBJ1-1): DAMVIQNPRYQVTQFGKPVTLSCSQTLNHNVMYWYQQKSSQAPKLLFHYYDKDFNNEADTPDNFQSRRPNTSFCFLDIRSPGLGDTAMYLCATSRAEGGNTEAFFGQGTRLTVV.

The rearrangement joins TRBV6-5 to TRBJ2-5; the D is unclear. This CDR3 contains 13 residues. Trimming cost V 2 bases and J 3 bases, with 7 bases left between them. Germline-derived CDR1 and CDR2 are MNHEY and SVGAGI. The CDR3 sequence is CASSYPPEETQYF. CDR3 bases: TGTGCCAGCAGTTACCCACCTGAAGAGACCCAGTACTTC.